The clone carrying this T cell receptor (beta chain) was seen a handful of times. The target antigen is unknown. Amplification from RNA transcripts yielded the TCR beta CDR3 regions. An initial RT-PCR round employing HTBI primers preceded a second-round multiplex PCR. MiXCR, applied by TCRdb to the multiplex PCR reads, yields one record per CDR3 protein. Of 500,000 to 700,000 distinct CDR3 sequences in the sample, roughly 20% were seen once. The V and J ends lost 6 bases and 4 bases, in that order; junction bases with no gene match: 4. The CDR3 sequence is 14 residues long. This entry is derived from a study of Graves' ophthalmopathy and Graves' hyperthyroidism. Study results and limitations: Blood also carried most expanded thyroid clonotypes exceeding 0.001 frequency.

The rearrangement uses TRBV12-3 or TRBV12-4 and TRBJ2-2, with 8 positions matching TRBD1. The receptor's source is a woman younger than 30 with stable Graves' hyperthyroidism. Some clones in this sample may be carry-over from other donors' samples. The sequenced sample was peripheral blood. CDR3 nucleotide sequence: TGTGCCAGCAGAACAGGGGGTTTCACCGGGGAGCTGTTTTTT. Protein product: CASRTGGFTGELFF.